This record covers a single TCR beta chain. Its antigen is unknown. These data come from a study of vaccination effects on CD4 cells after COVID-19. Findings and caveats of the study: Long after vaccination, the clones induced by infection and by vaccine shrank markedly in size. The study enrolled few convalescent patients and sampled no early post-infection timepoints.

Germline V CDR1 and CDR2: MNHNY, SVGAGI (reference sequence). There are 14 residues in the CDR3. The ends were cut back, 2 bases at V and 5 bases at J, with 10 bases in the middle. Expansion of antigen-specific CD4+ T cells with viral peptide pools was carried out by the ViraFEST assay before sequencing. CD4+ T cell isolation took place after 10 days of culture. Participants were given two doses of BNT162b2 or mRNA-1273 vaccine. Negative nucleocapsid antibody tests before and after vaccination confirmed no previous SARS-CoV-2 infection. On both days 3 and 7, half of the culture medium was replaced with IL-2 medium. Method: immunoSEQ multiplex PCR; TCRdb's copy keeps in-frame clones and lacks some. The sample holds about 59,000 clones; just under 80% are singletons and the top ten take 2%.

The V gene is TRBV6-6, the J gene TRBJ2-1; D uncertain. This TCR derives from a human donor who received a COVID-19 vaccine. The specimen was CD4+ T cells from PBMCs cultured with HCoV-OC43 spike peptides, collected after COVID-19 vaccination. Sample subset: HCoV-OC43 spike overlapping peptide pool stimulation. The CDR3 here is CASSYTYGDNEQFF. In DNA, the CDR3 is TGTGCCAGCAGTTACACCTATGGAGACAATGAGCAGTTCTTC.